This record concerns one TCR beta chain sequence. As yet, its antigen is unknown. These data belong to a study of cytomegalovirus exposure and HLA in healthy donors. Findings of the study overall: In vitro data verified three CMV-associated chains as specific for CMV antigens.

Donors came from a validation cohort of approximately 110 subjects, distinct from the first 666-subject cohort. V gave up 0 bases and J gave up 3 bases, with 39 bases separating them. CDR1 MNHEY and CDR2 SMNVEV come from the germline V gene (reference sequence). The length of the CDR3 is 24 residues. The protocol was immunoSEQ multiplex PCR, while the TCRdb copy is restricted to in-frame clones and leaves out a portion. This repertoire shows about 170,000 clones, 86% found once; its top ten account for approximately 2.5%. The chain couples TRBV27 to TRBJ2-7; D is possibly TRBD1 (6 bases). The sample consisted of PBMCs. The source is a man between 18 and 29 years old in good health and CMV-seropositive. The CDR3 loop is CASSLSFWGNRERSDGSPIYEQYF. As DNA, the CDR3 is TGTGCCAGCAGTTTATCATTTTGGGGTAACAGGGAACGAAGTGACGGCTCCCCCATCTACGAGCAGTACTTC.